This T cell receptor beta chain is drawn from a study of neurological immune-mediated disorders. The CDR3 loop spans 10 amino acids. Between the trimmed V and J ends, which lost 8 bases and 3 bases, there was a span of 5 bases. The germline CDR1 and CDR2 sequences are MNHNS and SASEGT. Findings and limits, study-wide: HTLV-1-associated myelopathy ranked highest for TCR clonal expansion and multiple sclerosis lowest, beneath healthy controls.

Time point indicated: longitudinal time-point 3. This clonotype came up a few times. The target antigen is unknown. TCRdb reprocessed the 5' RACE reads via MiXCR and lists one record per CDR3 protein. The sample contains approximately 45,000 distinct CDR3 sequences, roughly 14% of which appear only once. This chain connects TRBV6-1 to TRBJ2-7; D not certain. The source material was PBMCs. The receptor comes from a man aged 30 to 45 in good health. The CDR3 nucleotides are TGTGCCAGCGGCTTCTACGAGCAGTACTTC. Residues: CASGFYEQYF.